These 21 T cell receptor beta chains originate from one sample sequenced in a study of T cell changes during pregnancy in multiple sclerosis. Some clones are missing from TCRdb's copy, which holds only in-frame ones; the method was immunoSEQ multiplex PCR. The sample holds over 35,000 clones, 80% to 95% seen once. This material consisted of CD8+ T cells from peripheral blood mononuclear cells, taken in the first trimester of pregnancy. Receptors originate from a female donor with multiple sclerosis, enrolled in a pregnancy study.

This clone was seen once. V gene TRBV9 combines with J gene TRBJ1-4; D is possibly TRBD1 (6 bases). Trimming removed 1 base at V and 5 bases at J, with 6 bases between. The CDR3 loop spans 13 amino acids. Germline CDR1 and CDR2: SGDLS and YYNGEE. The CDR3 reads CASSVTGNEKLFF. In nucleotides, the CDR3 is TGTGCCAGCAGCGTAACAGGGAATGAAAAACTGTTTTTT.

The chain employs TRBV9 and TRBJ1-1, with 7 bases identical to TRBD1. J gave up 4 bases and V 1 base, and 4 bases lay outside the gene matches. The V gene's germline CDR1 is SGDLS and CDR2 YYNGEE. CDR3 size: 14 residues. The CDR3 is CASSVNRGSTEAFF. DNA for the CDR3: TGTGCCAGCAGCGTAAACAGGGGATCCACTGAAGCTTTCTTT. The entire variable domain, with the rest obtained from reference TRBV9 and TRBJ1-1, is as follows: DSGVTQTPKHLITATGQRVTLRCSPRSGDLSVYWYQQSLDQGLQFLIQYYNGEERAKGNILERFSAQQFPDLHSELNLSSLELGDSALYFCASSVNRGSTEAFFGQGTRLTVV.

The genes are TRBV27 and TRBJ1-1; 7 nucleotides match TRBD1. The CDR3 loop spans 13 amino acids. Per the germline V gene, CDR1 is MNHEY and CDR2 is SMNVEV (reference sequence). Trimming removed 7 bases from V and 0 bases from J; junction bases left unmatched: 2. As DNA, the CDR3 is TGTGCCAGCAAGCAGGGGGTGAACACTGAAGCTTTCTTT. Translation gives CASKQGVNTEAFF.

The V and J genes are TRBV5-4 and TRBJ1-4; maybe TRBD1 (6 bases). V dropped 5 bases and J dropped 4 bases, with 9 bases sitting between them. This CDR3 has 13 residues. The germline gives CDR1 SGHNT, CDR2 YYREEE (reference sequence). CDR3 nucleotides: TGTGCCAGCAGGGACAGACTTAATGAAAAACTGTTTTTT. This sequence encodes CASRDRLNEKLFF.

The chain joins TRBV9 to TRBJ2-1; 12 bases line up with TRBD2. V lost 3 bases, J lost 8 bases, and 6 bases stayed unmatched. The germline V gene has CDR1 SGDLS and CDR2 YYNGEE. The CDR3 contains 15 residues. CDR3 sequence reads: CASSASSGGVDEQFF. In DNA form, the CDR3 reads TGTGCCAGCAGCGCCTCTAGCGGGGGGGTCGATGAGCAGTTCTTC.

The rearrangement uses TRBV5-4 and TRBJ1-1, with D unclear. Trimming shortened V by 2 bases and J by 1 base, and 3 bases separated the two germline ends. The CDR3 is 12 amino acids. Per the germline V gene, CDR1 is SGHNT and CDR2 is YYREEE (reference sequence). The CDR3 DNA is TGTGCCAGCAGCTTCGGGAACACTGAAGCTTTCTTT. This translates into CASSFGNTEAFF.

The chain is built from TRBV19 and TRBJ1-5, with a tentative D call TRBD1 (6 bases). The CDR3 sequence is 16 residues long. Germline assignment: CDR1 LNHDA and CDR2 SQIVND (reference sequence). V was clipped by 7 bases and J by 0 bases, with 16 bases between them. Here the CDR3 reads CASTSRDTYSNQPQHF. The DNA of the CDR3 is TGTGCCAGTACCAGCCGGGACACCTATAGCAATCAGCCCCAGCATTTT.

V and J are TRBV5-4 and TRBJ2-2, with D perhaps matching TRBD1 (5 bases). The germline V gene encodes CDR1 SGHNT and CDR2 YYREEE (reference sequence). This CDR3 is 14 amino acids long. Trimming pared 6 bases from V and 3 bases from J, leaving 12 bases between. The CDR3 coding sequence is TGTGCCAGCACCTCCGAAGGGGACACCGGGGAGCTGTTTTTT. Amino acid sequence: CASTSEGDTGELFF. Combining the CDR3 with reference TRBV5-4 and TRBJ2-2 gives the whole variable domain ETGVTQSPTHLIKTRGQQVTLRCSSQSGHNTVSWYQQALGQGPQFIFQYYREEENGRGNFPPRFSGLQFPNYSSELNVNALELDDSALYLCASTSEGDTGELFFGEGSRLTVL.

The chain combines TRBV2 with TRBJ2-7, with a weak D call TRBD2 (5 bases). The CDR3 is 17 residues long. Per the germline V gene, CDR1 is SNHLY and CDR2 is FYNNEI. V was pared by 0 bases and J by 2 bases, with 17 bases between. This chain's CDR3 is CASSEALGGLITYEQYF. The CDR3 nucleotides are TGTGCCAGCAGTGAAGCACTAGGTGGCCTAATAACCTACGAGCAGTACTTC.

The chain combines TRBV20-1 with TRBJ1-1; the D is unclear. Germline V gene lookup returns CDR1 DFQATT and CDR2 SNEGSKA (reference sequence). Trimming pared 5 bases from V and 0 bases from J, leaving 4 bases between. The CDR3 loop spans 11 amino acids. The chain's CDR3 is CSAPMNTEAFF. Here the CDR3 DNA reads TGCAGTGCTCCCATGAACACTGAAGCTTTCTTT.

CDR3 nucleotides: TGCAGCGTTGATGAGGGGGTCGCGGATGAGCAGTTCTTC. It encodes CSVDEGVADEQFF. The chain carries TRBV29-1 and TRBJ2-1; tentatively, D is TRBD1 (6 bases). With 3 bases removed from V and 8 bases from J, the gap between germline ends came to 14 bases. Germline assignment: CDR1 SQVTM and CDR2 ANQGSEA. The CDR3 runs to 13 residues.

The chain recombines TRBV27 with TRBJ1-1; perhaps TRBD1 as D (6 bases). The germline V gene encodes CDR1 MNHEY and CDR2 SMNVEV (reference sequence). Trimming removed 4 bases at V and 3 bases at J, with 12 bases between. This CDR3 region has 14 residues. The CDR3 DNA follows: TGTGCCAGCAGTTCCCCGGGACACTACACTGAAGCTTTCTTT. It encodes CASSSPGHYTEAFF.

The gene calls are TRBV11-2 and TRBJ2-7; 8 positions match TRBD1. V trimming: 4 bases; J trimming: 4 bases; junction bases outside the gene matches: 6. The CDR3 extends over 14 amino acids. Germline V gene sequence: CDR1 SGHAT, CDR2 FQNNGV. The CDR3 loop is CASSSPGGGYEQYF. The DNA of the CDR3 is TGTGCCAGCAGCTCACCAGGGGGCGGTTACGAGCAGTACTTC.

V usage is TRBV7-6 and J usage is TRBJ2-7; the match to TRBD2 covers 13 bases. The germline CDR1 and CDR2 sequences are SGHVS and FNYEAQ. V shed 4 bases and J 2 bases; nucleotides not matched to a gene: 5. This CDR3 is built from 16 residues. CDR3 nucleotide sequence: TGTGCCAGCAGCTCCCGACTAGCGGGGGGTACCTACGAGCAGTACTTC. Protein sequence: CASSSRLAGGTYEQYF.

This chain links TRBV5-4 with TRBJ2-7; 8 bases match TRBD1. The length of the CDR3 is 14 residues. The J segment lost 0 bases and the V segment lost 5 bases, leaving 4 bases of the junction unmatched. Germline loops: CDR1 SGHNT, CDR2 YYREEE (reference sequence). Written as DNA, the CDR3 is TGTGCCAGCAGTGCCGGGACAGGCTCCTACGAGCAGTACTTC. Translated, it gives CASSAGTGSYEQYF.

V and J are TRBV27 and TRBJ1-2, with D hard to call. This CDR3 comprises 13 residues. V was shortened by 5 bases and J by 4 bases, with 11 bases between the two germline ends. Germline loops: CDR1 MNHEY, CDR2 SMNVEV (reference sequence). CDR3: CASSPGSIYGYTF. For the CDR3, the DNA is TGTGCCAGCAGTCCAGGATCCATCTATGGCTACACCTTC.

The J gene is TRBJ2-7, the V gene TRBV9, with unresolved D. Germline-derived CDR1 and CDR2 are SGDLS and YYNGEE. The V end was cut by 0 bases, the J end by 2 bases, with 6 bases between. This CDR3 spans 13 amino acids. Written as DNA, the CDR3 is TGTGCCAGCAGCGTAGGACTGGCCTACGAGCAGTACTTC. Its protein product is CASSVGLAYEQYF. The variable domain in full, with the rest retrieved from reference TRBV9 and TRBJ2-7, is DSGVTQTPKHLITATGQRVTLRCSPRSGDLSVYWYQQSLDQGLQFLIQYYNGEERAKGNILERFSAQQFPDLHSELNLSSLELGDSALYFCASSVGLAYEQYFGPGTRLTVT.

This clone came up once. The CDR3 region is CASSLGPGEETQYF. DNA of the CDR3: TGTGCCAGCAGCTTAGGTCCAGGGGAAGAGACCCAGTACTTC. The chain recombines TRBV7-8 with TRBJ2-5, with a possible D match to TRBD1 (6 bases). V lost 1 base and J lost 3, with 9 bases in between. The CDR3 consists of 14 residues. Germline lookup yields CDR1 SGHVS and CDR2 FQNEAQ. The full variable domain, rest sourced from reference TRBV7-8 and TRBJ2-5, is GAGVSQSPRYKVAKRGQDVALRCDPISGHVSLFWYQQALGQGPEFLTYFQNEAQLDKSGLPSDRFFAERPEGSVSTLKIQRTQQEDSAVYLCASSLGPGEETQYFGPGTRLLVL.

CDR3: CASSLGLAITDTQYF. The CDR3 DNA follows: TGTGCCAGCAGCTTAGGACTAGCGATCACCGATACGCAGTATTTT. This chain links TRBV11-2 with TRBJ2-3; 8 bases align to TRBD2. This CDR3 contains 15 residues. CDR1 is SGHAT and CDR2 is FQNNGV in the germline V gene. With V trimmed by 1 base and J by 6 bases, 6 bases remained unmatched.

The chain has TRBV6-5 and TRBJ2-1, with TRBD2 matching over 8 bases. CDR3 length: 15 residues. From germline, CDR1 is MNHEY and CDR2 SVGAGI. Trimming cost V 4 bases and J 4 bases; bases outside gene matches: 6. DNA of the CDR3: TGTGCCAGCAGTTTATCGGGGGGGCCATACAATGAGCAGTTCTTC. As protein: CASSLSGGPYNEQFF.

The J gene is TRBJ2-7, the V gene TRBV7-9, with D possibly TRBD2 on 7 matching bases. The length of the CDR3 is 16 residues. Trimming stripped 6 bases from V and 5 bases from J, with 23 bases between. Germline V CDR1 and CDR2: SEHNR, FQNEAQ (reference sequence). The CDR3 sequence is CASSQGGEGPDNEQYF. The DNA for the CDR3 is TGTGCCAGCAGTCAAGGGGGGGAGGGTCCCGATAACGAGCAGTACTTC. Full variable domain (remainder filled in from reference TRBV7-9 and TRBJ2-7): DTGVSQNPRHKITKRGQNVTFRCDPISEHNRLYWYRQTLGQGPEFLTYFQNEAQLEKSRLLSDRFSAERPKGSFSTLEIQRTEQGDSAMYLCASSQGGEGPDNEQYFGPGTRLTVT.